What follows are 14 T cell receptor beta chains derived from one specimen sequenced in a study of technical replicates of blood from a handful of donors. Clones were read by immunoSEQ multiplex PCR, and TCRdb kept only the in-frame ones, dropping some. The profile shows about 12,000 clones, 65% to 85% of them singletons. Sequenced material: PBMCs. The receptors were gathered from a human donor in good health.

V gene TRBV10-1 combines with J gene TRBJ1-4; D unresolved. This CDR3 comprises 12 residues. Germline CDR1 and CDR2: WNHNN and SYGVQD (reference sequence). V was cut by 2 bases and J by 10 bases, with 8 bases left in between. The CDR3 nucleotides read TGCGCCAGCAGTGAGAGGGAGGGAAAACTGTTTTTT. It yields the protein CASSEREGKLFF.

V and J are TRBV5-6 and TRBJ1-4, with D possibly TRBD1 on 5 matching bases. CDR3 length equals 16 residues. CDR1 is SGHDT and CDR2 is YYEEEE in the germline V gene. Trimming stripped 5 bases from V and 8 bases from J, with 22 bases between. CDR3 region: CASSHRSGDRIEKLFF. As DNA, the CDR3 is TGTGCCAGCAGTCACAGGTCCGGTGACCGAATCGAAAAACTGTTTTTT.

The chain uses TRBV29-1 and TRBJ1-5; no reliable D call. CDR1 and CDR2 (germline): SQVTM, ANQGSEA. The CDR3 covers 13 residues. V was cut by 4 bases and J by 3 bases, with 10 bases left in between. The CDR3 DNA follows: TGCAGCGTTGCCGCTAATGTCAATCAGCCCCAGCATTTT. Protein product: CSVAANVNQPQHF.

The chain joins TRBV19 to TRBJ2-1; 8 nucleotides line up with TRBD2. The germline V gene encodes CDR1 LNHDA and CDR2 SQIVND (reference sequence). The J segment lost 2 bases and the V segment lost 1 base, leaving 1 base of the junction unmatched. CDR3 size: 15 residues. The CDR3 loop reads CASSIGTSPYNEQFF. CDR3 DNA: TGTGCCAGTAGTATAGGGACTAGCCCCTACAATGAGCAGTTCTTC. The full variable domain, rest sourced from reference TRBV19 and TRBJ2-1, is DGGITQSPKYLFRKEGQNVTLSCEQNLNHDAMYWYRQDPGQGLRLIYYSQIVNDFQKGDIAEGYSVSREKKESFPLTVTSAQKNPTAFYLCASSIGTSPYNEQFFGPGTRLTVL.

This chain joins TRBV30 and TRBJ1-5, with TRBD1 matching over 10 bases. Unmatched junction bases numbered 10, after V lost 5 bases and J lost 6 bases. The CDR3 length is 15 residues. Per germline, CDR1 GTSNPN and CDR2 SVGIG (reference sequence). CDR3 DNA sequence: TGTGCCTGGGCAAGACAGGGGGCAAGGGGTCAGCCCCAGCATTTT. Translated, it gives CAWARQGARGQPQHF.

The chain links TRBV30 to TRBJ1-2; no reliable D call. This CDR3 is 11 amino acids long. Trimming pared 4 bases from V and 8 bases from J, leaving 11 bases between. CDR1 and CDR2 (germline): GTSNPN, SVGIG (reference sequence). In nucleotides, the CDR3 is TGTGCCTGGACGAGCGGTGGAGGCTACACCTTC. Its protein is CAWTSGGGYTF.

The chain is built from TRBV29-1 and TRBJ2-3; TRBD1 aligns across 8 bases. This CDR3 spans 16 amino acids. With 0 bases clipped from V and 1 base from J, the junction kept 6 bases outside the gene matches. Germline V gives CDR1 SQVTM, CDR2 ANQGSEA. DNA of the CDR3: TGCAGCGTTGAAGATCTGAAGACAGGGGGCACAGATACGCAGTATTTT. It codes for CSVEDLKTGGTDTQYF.

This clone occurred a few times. The CDR3 nucleotides are TGTGCCAGCAGCTCACTAGCGGGAGAATTAACCGGGGAGCTGTTTTTT. Protein product: CASSSLAGELTGELFF. The chain links TRBV7-3 to TRBJ2-2, with 11 bases aligning to TRBD2. The CDR3 spans 16 residues. V shed 4 bases and J 5 bases; nucleotides not matched to a gene: 6. Germline loops: CDR1 SGHTA, CDR2 FQGTGA.

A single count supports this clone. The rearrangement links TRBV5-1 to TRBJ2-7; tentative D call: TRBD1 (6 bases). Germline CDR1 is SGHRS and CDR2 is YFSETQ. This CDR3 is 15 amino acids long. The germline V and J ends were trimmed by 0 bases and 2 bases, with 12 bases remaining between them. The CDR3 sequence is CASSLGGTTTYEQYF. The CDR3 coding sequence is TGCGCCAGCAGCTTGGGTGGGACAACCACCTACGAGCAGTACTTC.

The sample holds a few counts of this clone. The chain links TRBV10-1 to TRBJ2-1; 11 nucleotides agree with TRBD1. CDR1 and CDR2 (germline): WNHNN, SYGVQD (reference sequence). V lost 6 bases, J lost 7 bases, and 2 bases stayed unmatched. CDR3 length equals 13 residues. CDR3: CASRGDRGNEQFF. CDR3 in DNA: TGCGCCAGCAGGGGGGACAGGGGGAATGAGCAGTTCTTC.

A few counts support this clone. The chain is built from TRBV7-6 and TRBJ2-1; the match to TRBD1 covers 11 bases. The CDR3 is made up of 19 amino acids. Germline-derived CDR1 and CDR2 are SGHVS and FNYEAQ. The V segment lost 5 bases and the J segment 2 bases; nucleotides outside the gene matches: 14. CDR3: CASSQKGQGGTAAYNEQFF. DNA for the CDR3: TGTGCCAGCAGCCAGAAGGGACAGGGGGGAACGGCCGCCTACAATGAGCAGTTCTTC.

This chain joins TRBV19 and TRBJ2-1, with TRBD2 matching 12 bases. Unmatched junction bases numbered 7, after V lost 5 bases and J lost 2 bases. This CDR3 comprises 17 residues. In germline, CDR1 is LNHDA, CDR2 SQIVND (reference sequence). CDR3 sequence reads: CASSGRTSGATYNEQFF. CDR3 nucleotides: TGTGCCAGTAGTGGACGGACTAGCGGGGCAACCTACAATGAGCAGTTCTTC.

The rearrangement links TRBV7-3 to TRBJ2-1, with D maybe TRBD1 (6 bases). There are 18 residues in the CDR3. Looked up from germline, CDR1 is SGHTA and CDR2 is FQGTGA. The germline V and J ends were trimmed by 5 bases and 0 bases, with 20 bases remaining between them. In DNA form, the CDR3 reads TGTGCCAGCAGCCCGAGGGGGAGCGGTCCGAGCTCCTACAATGAGCAGTTCTTC. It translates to CASSPRGSGPSSYNEQFF.

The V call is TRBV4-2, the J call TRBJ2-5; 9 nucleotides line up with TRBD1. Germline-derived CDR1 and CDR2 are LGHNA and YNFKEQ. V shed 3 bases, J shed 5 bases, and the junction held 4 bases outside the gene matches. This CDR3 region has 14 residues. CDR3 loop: CASSQTGGMETQYF. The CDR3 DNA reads TGTGCCAGCAGCCAGACAGGGGGGATGGAGACCCAGTACTTC.